This TCR beta chain is from a study of spatial heterogeneity in lung cancer (dated by TCRdb to about 2019). Describing the broader study: Beta-chain transcripts were consistently detected in greater numbers than alpha-chain transcripts, which likely reflects a higher abundance of beta-chain transcripts. In non-small cell lung cancer, the study quantitatively compared TCR alpha and beta repertoires across several tumor regions, matched nontumor lung, and blood. Both alpha and beta chains were TCR-sequenced in approximately 220 tumor regions, about 64 matched nontumor lung samples and 45 to 60 PBMC samples obtained at surgery. TCR repertoire features were related to nonsynonymous mutation counts determined by whole-exome sequencing of tumor tissue. In the raw uncorrected reads, each unique combination of TCR and UMI appeared more than ten times on average. What the research found in general, with its limitations: Ubiquitous expanded tumor TCRs were found in blood more often at tumor resection than at routine follow-up. Confirming at a functional level the hypothesis that regional TCRs recognize regional mutations was considered to require additional single-cell paired TCR alpha and beta sequencing.

This clonotype was picked up a small number of times. Its antigen has not been determined. No much larger clone exists at a distance of one base, and base qualities are not known. The label giving this sample's time point can be read as: sample taken at primary tumor resection. Whole RNA extracted from tumor and nontumor lung tissue, or from cryopreserved PBMC samples, was used for TCR sequencing without cell sorting. Samples were obtained from over 70 patients with early-stage, untreated non-small cell lung cancer from the lung TRACERx cohort. Only patients for whom sufficient RNA was available from at least two tumor regions were selected for TCR sequencing. The method was 5' RACE. Sequencer: NextSeq 500. The TCR library protocol attached a unique molecular identifier to each TCR cDNA molecule to allow correction of PCR and sequencing errors. As for how the authors treated the data: Decombinator tools were used for TCR identification, UMI-based error correction and CDR3 extraction. Expanded TCRs were defined as those above a frequency of 2 per 1,000, corresponding to the top 1% of the tumor frequency distribution. Rényi diversity was computed with the R vegan package after subsampling each repertoire 100 times to 5,000 TCRs. CDR3 similarity networks were constructed using string-kernel similarity of amino acid triplets, with links drawn between CDR3s whose pairwise similarity was above 0.82. TCRdb took the public reads, trimmed them with fastp at Q25, ran MiXCR for clone calling and kept in-frame beta chains. Each CDR3 protein appears once, grouped with its most common genes and DNA. The authors' filters were not applied to this entry. The sample profile shows 49,000 or so distinct CDR3 sequences; around 11% of them were found once. The ten largest clones capture approximately 38% of the sample.

The sample consisted of PBMCs, taken at surgery. The source is a female donor with early-stage non-small cell lung cancer.

The DNA sequence is TGTGCCAGCAGCTTATCCTCACGGGGAGAGACCCAGTACTTC. It is translated as CASSLSSRGETQYF. The chain couples TRBV11-2 to TRBJ2-5, and perhaps TRBD2 as D gene, on 5 matching bases. Trimming removed 2 bases from V and 4 bases from J, leaving 11 bases between the germline ends. CDR1 and CDR2 were assigned from the germline V gene as SGHAT and FQNNGV. Spanning cysteine to phenylalanine, the CDR3 consists of 14 amino acids. The CDR3 DNA has 42 bases and is translated from base 1.